Below, 4 T cell receptor beta chains from the same sample are listed, as sequenced in a study of T cell responses to AZD1222 COVID-19 vaccine. TCRdb keeps only in-frame clones here, not all; method: immunoSEQ multiplex PCR. The table includes about 81,000 clones, 92% detected once. The sequences come from peripheral blood, collected on day 0 of AZD1222 vaccination. These receptors were taken from an adult in good health.

This clone was seen more than once but under ten times. The rearrangement joins TRBV6-1 to TRBJ2-1; D ambiguous. V lost 1 base and J lost 7, with 17 bases in between. The germline gives CDR1 MNHNS, CDR2 SASEGT. This CDR3 region has 16 residues. Here the CDR3 DNA reads TGTGCCAGCAGTGAAGGCCCCGGCCAACCTACAAATGAGCAGTTCTTC. Translated, it gives CASSEGPGQPTNEQFF.

Notes on this clone: Its ends do not fully match the called genes, so a read error is possible. The rearrangement links TRBV7-2 to TRBJ2-7; no firm D call. In germline, CDR1 is SGHTA, CDR2 FQGNSA. The CDR3 is made up of 13 amino acids. The CDR3 region has the DNA TGTGCCAGCAGATTAGGGATGCTCGGGGAGCAGTACTTC. Protein sequence: CASRLGMLGEQYF.

This chain uses TRBV19 with TRBJ2-1; D might be TRBD2 (6 bases). Germline CDR1 is LNHDA and CDR2 is SQIVND (reference sequence). Between the trimmed V and J ends, which lost 2 bases and 6 bases, there was a span of 17 bases. The CDR3 sequence is 16 residues long. The CDR3 DNA is TGTGCCAGTAGTATACTTGCGGGCGGGACGGGCAATGAGCAGTTCTTC. Encoded protein: CASSILAGGTGNEQFF.

In regard to this clone: The junction does not match germline at one end; this may be a read error. V and J are TRBV6-5 and TRBJ1-2; the match to TRBD1 covers 7 bases. CDR1 is MNHEY, CDR2 SVGAGI, per germline. The CDR3 length is 13 residues. Written as DNA, the CDR3 is TGTGCCAGCAGATTTGCGACAGGGCTTTCCGTTCGCTTC. Its translation: CASRFATGLSVRF.